Below, 13 T cell receptor beta chains from the same sample are listed, as sequenced in a study of shared clonotypes between healthy human individuals. TCRdb's table, derived via immunoSEQ multiplex PCR, lists solely in-frame clones and lacks some. The table shows millions of clones, with 85% to 95% occurring only once. The sequenced material came from naive CD4+ T cells sorted from blood. Noted subset: CD45RA+ positively selected. These receptor sequences come from a man aged 18 to 29 in good health.

The table lists this clone with a count of one. V usage is TRBV13 and J usage is TRBJ2-6; 9 bases agree with TRBD2. CDR1 is PRHDT, CDR2 FYEKMQ, per germline (reference sequence). J gave up 2 bases and V 1 base, and 3 bases lay outside the gene matches. This CDR3 region has 17 residues. CDR3 sequence: CASSLDLAGTGANVLTF. The CDR3 DNA follows: TGTGCCAGCAGCTTAGACCTAGCGGGAACTGGGGCCAACGTCCTGACTTTC.

This clone was found once. The chain employs TRBV19 and TRBJ2-2; 8 bases line up with TRBD1. Trimming at V came to 5 bases and at J to 2 bases, leaving 7 bases not matched to a gene. This CDR3 is built from 16 residues. Germline lookup yields CDR1 LNHDA and CDR2 SQIVND (reference sequence). CDR3 nucleotides: TGTGCCAGTAGTGCGACTGGACAGGGAAACACCGGGGAGCTGTTTTTT. This translates into CASSATGQGNTGELFF.

In its sample, this clone was seen a few times. The chain couples TRBV30 to TRBJ2-5, with 9 bases aligning to TRBD2. CDR1 is GTSNPN, CDR2 SVGIG, per germline (reference sequence). The V segment lost 1 base and the J segment 9 bases; nucleotides outside the gene matches: 3. The CDR3 covers 12 residues. The CDR3 DNA reads as TGTGCCTGGAGTGGCGGGGGGGCGTCCCAGTACTTC. Its protein is CAWSGGGASQYF.

J is TRBJ2-1 and V is TRBV7-3, with D perhaps matching TRBD2 (6 bases). CDR3 length: 16 residues. V gave up 0 bases and J gave up 3 bases, with 12 bases separating them. Germline V gene data show CDR1 as SGHTA and CDR2 as FQGTGA. The CDR3 DNA sequence: TGTGCCAGCAGCTTAACGCCGGGAGTAGGCTACAATGAGCAGTTCTTC. Protein product: CASSLTPGVGYNEQFF.

The genes are TRBV10-2 and TRBJ2-3; D perhaps matches TRBD2 (7 bases). The ends were cut back, 6 bases at V and 1 base at J, with 17 bases in the middle. The CDR3 runs to 16 residues. The germline V gene encodes CDR1 WSHSY and CDR2 SAAADI. CDR3 sequence: CASRSQGGGRTDTQYF. CDR3 DNA sequence: TGCGCCAGCAGGTCCCAAGGGGGGGGACGCACAGATACGCAGTATTTT.

This chain uses TRBV7-9 with TRBJ2-5; the match to TRBD1 covers 8 bases. Germline V lookup: CDR1 SEHNR, CDR2 FQNEAQ (reference sequence). This CDR3 spans 15 amino acids. J lost 5 bases, V lost 2 bases, and 7 bases had no gene match. This CDR3 reads CASSLQGTGGETQYF. DNA for the CDR3: TGTGCCAGCAGCTTACAGGGGACAGGCGGGGAGACCCAGTACTTC.

Concerning this clone: Other DNA sequences from this sample encode an identical CDR3 as well. The J gene is TRBJ2-2, the V gene TRBV28, with 8 bases matching TRBD2. This CDR3 has 15 residues. Germline-derived CDR1 and CDR2 are MDHEN and SYDVKM. V was clipped by 3 bases and J by 2 bases; unmatched bases: 2. The CDR3 is CASSFGRGNTGELFF. The CDR3 nucleotides read TGTGCCAGCAGTTTCGGGAGGGGAAACACCGGGGAGCTGTTTTTT.

This clone showed up just a few times. Other DNA sequences in this sample translate to the same CDR3. The chain has TRBV18 and TRBJ2-5; unclear D gene. V was clipped by 3 bases and J by 0 bases, with 5 bases between them. Germline-derived CDR1 and CDR2 are KGHSH and LQKENI. The CDR3 is 13 residues long. DNA for the CDR3: TGTGCCAGCTCACCGGGATACCAAGAGACCCAGTACTTC. Residues: CASSPGYQETQYF.

V gene TRBV11-2 combines with J gene TRBJ2-7; D not certain. Germline CDR1 and CDR2: SGHAT and FQNNGV. V shed 3 bases and J shed 0 bases, with 9 bases lying between them. The CDR3 has 14 residues. The CDR3 sequence is CASSFDHFSYEQYF. CDR3 DNA sequence: TGTGCCAGCAGCTTCGACCATTTCTCCTACGAGCAGTACTTC. Based on the CDR3 plus reference TRBV11-2 and TRBJ2-7, the full variable domain is EAGVAQSPRYKIIEKRQSVAFWCNPISGHATLYWYQQILGQGPKLLIQFQNNGVVDDSQLPKDRFSAERLKGVDSTLKIQPAKLEDSAVYLCASSFDHFSYEQYFGPGTRLTVT.

The chain combines TRBV5-1 with TRBJ2-5; 7 bases are shared with TRBD1. This CDR3 has 14 residues. Germline CDR1 and CDR2: SGHRS and YFSETQ. The ends lost 4 bases at V and 2 bases at J; junction bases unmatched: 5. The CDR3 nucleotides are TGCGCCAGCAGCGTTGGGACAGCTCAAGAGACCCAGTACTTC. Encoded protein: CASSVGTAQETQYF. Combining the CDR3 with reference TRBV5-1 and TRBJ2-5 gives the whole variable domain KAGVTQTPRYLIKTRGQQVTLSCSPISGHRSVSWYQQTPGQGLQFLFEYFSETQRNKGNFPGRFSGRQFSNSRSEMNVSTLELGDSALYLCASSVGTAQETQYFGPGTRLLVL.

The chain uses TRBV5-1 and TRBJ2-1; 8 bases fit TRBD1. CDR1 is SGHRS, CDR2 YFSETQ, per germline. V was clipped by 4 bases and J by 7 bases; unmatched bases: 22. The CDR3 has 19 residues. CDR3 amino acids: CASSHPQKRQGSLGNEQFF. The CDR3 nucleotides are TGCGCCAGCAGCCACCCCCAGAAAAGACAGGGGAGCTTAGGGAATGAGCAGTTCTTC.

This clone was seen just once. CDR3 sequence reads: CATSRVRGYSASSGNTIYF. The CDR3 DNA reads TGTGCCACCAGCAGAGTACGTGGTTACAGCGCAAGCTCTGGAAACACCATATATTTT. J is TRBJ1-3 and V is TRBV15; D call uncertain. From germline, CDR1 is LNHNV and CDR2 YYDKDF (reference sequence). The V and J ends lost 1 base and 0 bases respectively, with 19 bases between them. The CDR3 loop spans 19 amino acids.

The V gene is TRBV15, the J gene TRBJ2-7; no firm D call. V was clipped by 0 bases and J by 3 bases, with 3 bases between them. The CDR3 extends over 12 amino acids. From germline, CDR1 is LNHNV and CDR2 YYDKDF (reference sequence). Written as DNA, the CDR3 is TGTGCCACCAGCAGAGACATCTACGAGCAGTACTTC. Its protein is CATSRDIYEQYF.